This passage covers 27 T cell receptor beta chains from one sample sequenced in a study of cytomegalovirus exposure and HLA in healthy donors. The repertoire was sequenced with immunoSEQ multiplex PCR; TCRdb's copy has only in-frame clones and lacks some. The sample has around 150,000 clones; over 85% are singletons. The source material was PBMCs. The receptor source for this set is a woman between 18 and 29 years old in good health and CMV-seropositive.

The CDR3 sequence is CASSLPRAPRGEQYF. In nucleotides, the CDR3 is TGTGCCAGCAGCTTACCCAGGGCACCAAGGGGCGAGCAGTACTTC. The J gene is TRBJ2-7, the V gene TRBV7-2; a possible D gene is TRBD1 (5 bases). This CDR3 comprises 15 residues. The V gene lost 2 bases and the J gene lost 6 bases, with 17 bases spanning the gap. Germline V gene data show CDR1 as SGHTA and CDR2 as FQGNSA.

As for this clone: The junction differs from germline at one of its ends, possibly a read error. This rearrangement joins TRBV4-3 to TRBJ1-1; D remains ambiguous. The germline V gene has CDR1 LGHNA and CDR2 YSLEER. This CDR3 is 16 amino acids long. Here the CDR3 DNA reads TGCGCCAGCAGACAAGCTCGCCCTACGGGTTTCACTGAAGCTTTCTTT. This sequence encodes CASRQARPTGFTEAFF.

This clone was observed a single time. The chain couples TRBV19 to TRBJ1-5; 8 bases are a match to TRBD1. The CDR3 covers 16 residues. The germline CDR1 and CDR2 sequences are LNHDA and SQIVND (reference sequence). V was pared by 5 bases and J by 1 base, with 7 bases of the junction left unmatched. In nucleotides, the CDR3 is TGTGCCAGTAGTCCCCTTCAGGGGGCCAGCAATCAGCCCCAGCATTTT. This gives the protein CASSPLQGASNQPQHF.

V gene TRBV5-6 combines with J gene TRBJ1-2; a weak D match, TRBD1 (6 bases). Looked up from germline, CDR1 is SGHDT and CDR2 is YYEEEE. V shed 0 bases and J shed 4 bases, with 19 bases lying between them. The CDR3 totals 17 residues. CDR3 protein: CASSLVQGLKNLYGYTF. The DNA of the CDR3 is TGTGCCAGCAGCTTGGTGCAGGGGCTCAAAAACCTCTATGGCTACACCTTC.

The genes are TRBV7-8 and TRBJ2-7; possible D gene TRBD2, 5 bases. CDR1 is SGHVS and CDR2 is FQNEAQ in the germline V gene. Trimming left V 3 bases short and J 2 bases short, with 11 bases between. There are 14 residues in the CDR3. The CDR3 here is CASSLTGNTYEQYF. DNA of the CDR3: TGTGCCAGCAGCTTGACGGGGAACACCTACGAGCAGTACTTC.

V is TRBV6-5 and J is TRBJ2-1; 11 nucleotides line up with TRBD2. The trim removed 5 bases at V and 7 bases at J, leaving 7 bases unmatched. The CDR3 totals 15 residues. The germline V gene has CDR1 MNHEY and CDR2 SVGAGI. The CDR3 region is CASSQWTSGLNEQFF. The CDR3 DNA reads TGTGCCAGCAGTCAGTGGACTAGCGGGTTAAATGAGCAGTTCTTC.

The chain couples TRBV6-5 to TRBJ2-7; TRBD1 matches 10 bases. The germline V gene encodes CDR1 MNHEY and CDR2 SVGAGI. Trimming cost V 4 bases and J 3 bases; bases outside gene matches: 6. The CDR3 runs 15 residues. This chain's CDR3 is CASSLTGTGVYEQYF. In nucleotides, the CDR3 is TGTGCCAGCAGTTTGACCGGGACAGGGGTCTACGAGCAGTACTTC.

The V gene is TRBV7-9, the J gene TRBJ2-3; no clear D gene. Germline V CDR1 and CDR2: SEHNR, FQNEAQ (reference sequence). This CDR3 comprises 11 residues. Trimming pared 5 bases from V and 3 bases from J, leaving 3 bases between. The CDR3 bases are TGTGCCAGCAGCCTTACAGATACGCAGTATTTT. Translated, it gives CASSLTDTQYF.

The genes are TRBV19 and TRBJ2-3; 8 bases fit TRBD1. The CDR3 totals 13 residues. V lost 7 bases, J lost 4 bases, and 4 bases stayed unmatched. CDR1 is LNHDA and CDR2 is SQIVND in the germline V gene (reference sequence). CDR3 nucleotides: TGTGCCAGTAATGACAGGGGCGCAGATACGCAGTATTTT. As protein: CASNDRGADTQYF.

The rearrangement joins TRBV28 to TRBJ2-7; 12 nucleotides line up with TRBD2. The junction had 4 bases not matched to a gene; V was cut back by 8 bases and J by 2 bases. The CDR3 totals 14 residues. CDR1 and CDR2 from the germline V gene are MDHEN and SYDVKM. This CDR3 is CASFPSGRAYEQYF. DNA of the CDR3: TGTGCCAGCTTCCCTAGCGGGAGGGCCTACGAGCAGTACTTC.

The chain recombines TRBV19 with TRBJ2-1; 10 bases are a match to TRBD2. This CDR3 has 16 residues. J lost 4 bases, V lost 6 bases, and 9 bases had no gene match. Germline-derived CDR1 and CDR2 are LNHDA and SQIVND (reference sequence). The chain's CDR3 is CASRSVAGGTYNEQFF. DNA for the CDR3: TGTGCCAGTAGGTCAGTAGCGGGAGGTACATACAATGAGCAGTTCTTC.

The rearrangement links TRBV6-6 to TRBJ2-7, with 7 bases lining up with TRBD2. Germline CDR1 reads MNHNY; CDR2 reads SVGAGI (reference sequence). The CDR3 is made up of 15 amino acids. With V trimmed by 5 bases and J by 4 bases, 11 bases remained unmatched. The CDR3 DNA reads as TGTGCCAGCAGTCCCAGCGGGGCCTTAAGATACGAGCAGTACTTC. As protein: CASSPSGALRYEQYF.

This clone has a single count. This rearrangement joins TRBV28 to TRBJ1-2; D not certain. The CDR3 has 13 residues. Germline V lookup: CDR1 MDHEN, CDR2 SYDVKM. Trimming left V 5 bases short and J 4 bases short, with 11 bases between. The CDR3 DNA sequence: TGTGCCAGCAGTCCGATGAGGGCCTATGGCTACACCTTC. This translates into CASSPMRAYGYTF.

The chain combines TRBV30 with TRBJ1-5; the D gene is possibly TRBD1 (6 bases). CDR3 length: 17 residues. Germline values: CDR1 GTSNPN, CDR2 SVGIG (reference sequence). V lost 5 bases and J lost 0, with 20 bases in between. Here the CDR3 reads CAWSRDKGGHSNQPQHF. CDR3 DNA: TGTGCCTGGTCCCGGGACAAGGGGGGGCATAGCAATCAGCCCCAGCATTTT.

The chain combines TRBV29-1 with TRBJ1-4, with TRBD1 identical over 8 bases. The CDR3 totals 13 residues. CDR1 is SQVTM and CDR2 is ANQGSEA in the germline V gene. V dropped 7 bases and J dropped 7; count of bases not matched to a gene: 8. DNA of the CDR3: TGCAGCGCCGCCGACAGGGGTGTTGAAAAACTGTTTTTT. Its translation: CSAADRGVEKLFF.

V usage is TRBV30 and J usage is TRBJ2-7; D is undetermined. CDR3 length: 15 amino acids. Trimming removed 4 bases at V and 4 bases at J, with 20 bases between. Germline-derived CDR1 and CDR2 are GTSNPN and SVGIG (reference sequence). The CDR3 spells CAWTPTSAVKYEQYF. Here the CDR3 DNA reads TGTGCCTGGACTCCGACCTCCGCGGTGAAGTACGAGCAGTACTTC.

The V call is TRBV10-1, the J call TRBJ1-1; 11 positions agree with TRBD1. CDR3 length: 14 residues. V shed 0 bases, J shed 12 bases, and the junction held 6 bases outside the gene matches. CDR1 is WNHNN, CDR2 SYGVQD, per germline (reference sequence). CDR3 in amino acids: CASSESRTGGFSFF. The CDR3, as DNA: TGCGCCAGCAGTGAGTCGCGGACAGGGGGCTTTTCTTTCTTT.

The chain has TRBV7-2 and TRBJ2-3; the D gene is possibly TRBD2 (6 bases). V was trimmed by 3 bases and J by 4 bases, leaving 14 bases between them. CDR1 SGHTA and CDR2 FQGNSA come from the germline V gene. The CDR3 totals 15 residues. The CDR3 spells CASSFPRGLADTQYF. CDR3 in DNA: TGTGCCAGCAGCTTTCCAAGGGGACTGGCAGATACGCAGTATTTT.

V usage is TRBV27 and J usage is TRBJ2-7; 7 bases align to TRBD2. J gave up 5 bases and V 3 bases, and 4 bases lay outside the gene matches. The germline V gene has CDR1 MNHEY and CDR2 SMNVEV (reference sequence). The CDR3 length is 13 residues. DNA for the CDR3: TGTGCCAGCAGTTTGCGGGGGATCCACGAGCAGTACTTC. Translated: CASSLRGIHEQYF.

The V and J genes are TRBV2 and TRBJ1-2; 7 positions agree with TRBD1. This CDR3 region has 14 residues. V dropped 8 bases and J dropped 2; count of bases not matched to a gene: 8. The germline V gene encodes CDR1 SNHLY and CDR2 FYNNEI. The CDR3 reads CASQGQGGNYGYTF. In nucleotides, the CDR3 is TGTGCCAGCCAGGGGCAGGGGGGCAACTATGGCTACACCTTC.

The chain combines TRBV9 with TRBJ1-5; tentative D call: TRBD1 (6 bases). V lost 3 bases and J 1 base, leaving 8 bases between the germline ends. The CDR3 contains 14 residues. CDR1 and CDR2 (germline): SGDLS, YYNGEE. The CDR3 nucleotides are TGTGCCAGCAGCGGCAGGGGAAGCAATCAGCCCCAGCATTTT. Translating it yields CASSGRGSNQPQHF.

V and J are TRBV20-1 and TRBJ2-1, with D unresolved. V was shortened by 3 bases and J by 7 bases, with 4 bases between the two germline ends. There are 10 residues in the CDR3. In germline, CDR1 is DFQATT, CDR2 SNEGSKA (reference sequence). The DNA for the CDR3 is TGCAGTGCTAGTAAAAATGAGCAGTTCTTC. Its translation is CSASKNEQFF.

CDR3 loop: CASSIWTGPLNEQFF. The CDR3 DNA reads as TGTGCCAGTAGTATCTGGACAGGGCCCCTCAATGAGCAGTTCTTC. This chain links TRBV19 with TRBJ2-1, with TRBD1 matching over 8 bases. Germline values: CDR1 LNHDA, CDR2 SQIVND (reference sequence). V lost 3 bases to trimming and J lost 6 bases; unmatched junction nucleotides: 7. This CDR3 spans 15 amino acids.

V gene TRBV7-2 combines with J gene TRBJ2-7; 10 nucleotides match TRBD1. In germline, CDR1 is SGHTA, CDR2 FQGNSA. The CDR3 totals 14 residues. V lost 6 bases and J lost 7; bases outside the gene matches: 9. The CDR3 nucleotides are TGTGCCAGCAGACCTGGGACAGGGGTCTCTGAGCAGTACTTC. It yields the protein CASRPGTGVSEQYF.

The chain couples TRBV19 to TRBJ1-2, with TRBD1 as a possible D gene (6 bases). The germline V and J ends were trimmed by 7 bases and 8 bases, with 14 bases remaining between them. The CDR3 contains 12 residues. Germline V gene sequence: CDR1 LNHDA, CDR2 SQIVND (reference sequence). CDR3 in DNA: TGTGCCAGTAACAGGGCAGAGGGAGGCTACACCTTC. Its protein product is CASNRAEGGYTF.

The chain links TRBV6-1 to TRBJ2-7, with D possibly being TRBD1 (5 bases). This CDR3 region has 14 residues. The germline CDR1 and CDR2 sequences are MNHNS and SASEGT. V lost 7 bases and J lost 4, with 17 bases in between. Here the CDR3 DNA reads TGTGCCAGCATCCCCCTAGGACATACTTACGAGCAGTACTTC. As protein: CASIPLGHTYEQYF.

V is TRBV6-1 and J is TRBJ2-1, with TRBD2 as a possible D gene (5 bases). With 5 bases removed from V and 10 bases from J, the gap between germline ends came to 15 bases. Looked up from germline, CDR1 is MNHNS and CDR2 is SASEGT. The CDR3 length is 13 residues. CDR3 coding DNA: TGTGCCAGCAGTCAGCGAGGAGGACTCGAGCAGTTCTTC. Protein sequence: CASSQRGGLEQFF.